The 25 T cell receptor beta chains in this list originate from one sample, sequenced in a study of T cells after yellow fever vaccination. Using its own MiXCR run on the 5' RACE reads, TCRdb lists one record per CDR3 protein. The repertoire includes 250,000 to 300,000 distinct CDR3 sequences, 5.2% of them detected once, and 2.5% to 4% sits in the top ten. The starting material was CD4+ T cells sorted from PBMCs, obtained on the day of the yellow fever booster vaccination. Source of these receptors: a man aged 18-30 years who received the YFV17D yellow fever vaccine.

The chain has TRBV6-6 and TRBJ1-5, with D unresolved. The V and J ends lost 1 base and 8 bases respectively, with 6 bases between them. Germline loops: CDR1 MNHNY, CDR2 SVGAGI (reference sequence). The CDR3 has 12 amino acids. In DNA, the CDR3 is TGTGCCAGCAGTTACTGGGGAGAGCCCCAGCATTTT. Protein: CASSYWGEPQHF.

This clonotype was found many times. The chain carries TRBV15 and TRBJ1-4; perhaps TRBD1 as D (6 bases). V shed 0 bases and J shed 7 bases, with 15 bases lying between them. Germline-derived CDR1 and CDR2 are LNHNV and YYDKDF (reference sequence). The CDR3 extends over 16 amino acids. CDR3 loop: CATSRDRGGLGEKLFF. The DNA of the CDR3 is TGTGCCACCAGCAGAGATCGGGGGGGCCTCGGTGAAAAACTGTTTTTT.

This clonotype occurred a few times. The chain uses TRBV9 and TRBJ1-6; D remains unclear. Germline CDR1 and CDR2: SGDLS and YYNGEE. The germline V and J ends were trimmed by 0 bases and 8 bases, with 9 bases remaining between them. The CDR3 runs to 14 residues. The CDR3 sequence is CASSVDPGYSPLHF. The CDR3 DNA is TGTGCCAGCAGCGTAGACCCGGGTTATTCACCCCTCCACTTT. The entire variable domain, with the rest obtained from reference TRBV9 and TRBJ1-6, is as follows: DSGVTQTPKHLITATGQRVTLRCSPRSGDLSVYWYQQSLDQGLQFLIQYYNGEERAKGNILERFSAQQFPDLHSELNLSSLELGDSALYFCASSVDPGYSPLHFGNGTRLTVT.

This clonotype was observed a handful of times. The chain joins TRBV4-2 to TRBJ2-2, with D possibly TRBD2 on 6 matching bases. The ends were cut back, 2 bases at V and 7 bases at J, with 17 bases in the middle. Germline V gene data show CDR1 as LGHNA and CDR2 as YNFKEQ. The CDR3 runs 16 residues. This CDR3 reads CASSQLLGRGIGELFF. For the CDR3, the DNA is TGTGCCAGCAGCCAACTCCTTGGGCGGGGTATCGGGGAGCTGTTTTTT.

This clonotype has ten or more counts. This chain connects TRBV12-3 or TRBV12-4 to TRBJ2-2, with D possibly being TRBD2 (5 bases). Deletions cut 3 bases from V and 0 bases from J, with 8 bases between. CDR3 length equals 15 residues. The CDR3 DNA reads TGTGCCAGCAGTTTTTTCGGGGCGAACACCGGGGAGCTGTTTTTT. Translation: CASSFFGANTGELFF.

This clonotype came up a few times. The gene calls are TRBV27 and TRBJ1-6; tentatively, D is TRBD1 (6 bases). The CDR3 loop spans 14 amino acids. V was trimmed by 7 bases and J by 7 bases, leaving 14 bases between them. CDR1 and CDR2 (germline): MNHEY, SMNVEV (reference sequence). The CDR3 nucleotides read TGTGCCAGCACCCAAGGACAGCAGAATTCACCCCTCCACTTT. Translated, it gives CASTQGQQNSPLHF.

This clonotype has more than one count but fewer than ten. This chain joins TRBV6-6 and TRBJ1-1, with 10 bases that match TRBD1. The CDR3 has 15 residues. The V gene end was trimmed by 10 bases and the J gene end by 1 base; junction bases not matched to a gene: 9. Germline V gives CDR1 MNHNY, CDR2 SVGAGI (reference sequence). The CDR3 DNA is TGTGCCACCACCCCGAGACAGGGGGCGAACACTGAAGCTTTCTTT. It specifies CATTPRQGANTEAFF.

This clonotype was counted a few times. The rearrangement links TRBV12-3 or TRBV12-4 to TRBJ1-5; D uncertain. The CDR3 consists of 15 residues. V gave up 2 bases and J gave up 3 bases, with 11 bases separating them. CDR3 sequence: CASSLQADYNQPQHF. The CDR3 region has the DNA TGTGCCAGCAGTTTACAGGCAGACTACAATCAGCCCCAGCATTTT.

The sample holds a few counts of this clonotype. The chain combines TRBV18 with TRBJ1-1, with 10 bases lining up with TRBD1. V shed 2 bases, J shed 1 base, and the junction held 1 base outside the gene matches. Germline CDR1 KGHSH, CDR2 LQKENI. This CDR3 is 15 amino acids long. The CDR3 loop is CASSPRDRGNTEAFF. The DNA of the CDR3 is TGTGCCAGCTCACCAAGGGACAGGGGGAACACTGAAGCTTTCTTT.

The rearrangement joins TRBV18 to TRBJ2-7; 11 nucleotides align to TRBD1. Germline CDR1 reads KGHSH; CDR2 reads LQKENI. CDR3 size: 15 residues. The V gene end was trimmed by 3 bases and the J gene end by 1 base; junction bases not matched to a gene: 2. The CDR3 DNA reads as TGTGCCAGCTCACCGGGACAGGGGGGGTCCTACGAGCAGTACGTC. It specifies CASSPGQGGSYEQYV.

This clonotype was detected ten times or more. This chain connects TRBV5-1 to TRBJ2-7, with TRBD1 matching over 7 bases. J gave up 6 bases and V 0 bases, and 12 bases lay outside the gene matches. This CDR3 region has 16 residues. Per germline, CDR1 SGHRS and CDR2 YFSETQ. CDR3 sequence (DNA): TGCGCCAGCAGCTTGGCCGCGACAGGGCAAGGGGGCGAGCAGTACTTC. It specifies CASSLAATGQGGEQYF.

This clonotype was seen at least ten times. The J gene is TRBJ2-5, the V gene TRBV7-2; possibly TRBD1 for D (5 bases). Germline values: CDR1 SGHTA, CDR2 FQGNSA. The CDR3 is 13 amino acids. With 5 bases removed from V and 2 bases from J, the gap between germline ends came to 9 bases. CDR3 sequence: CASSRGQQETQYF. The CDR3 bases are TGTGCCAGCAGCCGAGGACAACAAGAGACCCAGTACTTC.

The chain employs TRBV7-2 and TRBJ1-2; 9 nucleotides align to TRBD1. V lost 5 bases to trimming and J lost 3 bases; unmatched junction nucleotides: 7. The CDR3 runs 15 residues. Germline CDR1 reads SGHTA; CDR2 reads FQGNSA. CDR3 in DNA: TGTGCCAGCAGCCCGAGGCGGGACAGGGACTATGGCTACACCTTC. This gives the protein CASSPRRDRDYGYTF.

This clonotype occurred many times. V gene TRBV12-3 or TRBV12-4 combines with J gene TRBJ2-2, with D perhaps being TRBD1 or TRBD2 (6 bases each). V lost 7 bases and J 4 bases, leaving 16 bases between the germline ends. CDR3 size: 15 residues. The CDR3 nucleotides read TGTGCCAGCACCCTTGGGGGGCGCGGCACCGGGGAGCTGTTTTTT. Amino acid sequence: CASTLGGRGTGELFF.

This clonotype was recorded at least ten times. The chain carries TRBV20-1 and TRBJ2-3; D is possibly TRBD1 (7 bases). V shed 5 bases and J shed 2 bases, with 14 bases lying between them. Per the germline V gene, CDR1 is DFQATT and CDR2 is SNEGSKA (reference sequence). The CDR3 runs to 14 residues. This chain's CDR3 is CSAPQEGATDTQYF. Here the CDR3 DNA reads TGCAGTGCTCCCCAGGAGGGGGCCACAGATACGCAGTATTTT.

The sample holds many counts of this clonotype. The V and J genes are TRBV9 and TRBJ1-6; a weak D match, TRBD1 (6 bases). This CDR3 has 16 residues. Trimming pared 4 bases from V and 10 bases from J, leaving 21 bases between. Per the germline V gene, CDR1 is SGDLS and CDR2 is YYNGEE. CDR3 amino acids: CASSLRAGVGWSPLHF. For the CDR3, the DNA is TGTGCCAGCAGCCTCCGAGCAGGGGTCGGGTGGTCACCCCTCCACTTT. Full variable domain (rest looked up from reference TRBV9 and TRBJ1-6): DSGVTQTPKHLITATGQRVTLRCSPRSGDLSVYWYQQSLDQGLQFLIQYYNGEERAKGNILERFSAQQFPDLHSELNLSSLELGDSALYFCASSLRAGVGWSPLHFGNGTRLTVT.

This chain connects TRBV27 to TRBJ2-3; tentatively, D is TRBD2 (6 bases). CDR1 MNHEY and CDR2 SMNVEV come from the germline V gene (reference sequence). This CDR3 has 15 amino acids. The V end was cut by 7 bases, the J end by 2 bases, with 16 bases between. The CDR3 coding sequence is TGTGCCAGCACCACCGGCCTAGCGTTCACAGATACGCAGTATTTT. Its translation is CASTTGLAFTDTQYF.

This clonotype was counted many times. The chain has TRBV10-3 and TRBJ2-3; 9 bases match TRBD2. Per the germline V gene, CDR1 is ENHRY and CDR2 is SYGVKD. V shed 5 bases and J 6 bases; nucleotides not matched to a gene: 18. The CDR3 length is 18 residues. The CDR3 DNA reads TGTGCCATCAGTCTCCTAAATGGGGGGACTAGCAGTTCTGATACGCAGTATTTT. Translation gives CAISLLNGGTSSSDTQYF.

There are many counts of this clonotype. The chain is built from TRBV5-1 and TRBJ2-7; 8 bases line up with TRBD1. CDR3 length equals 15 residues. Germline V gene sequence: CDR1 SGHRS, CDR2 YFSETQ. Trimming cost V 0 bases and J 3 bases; bases outside gene matches: 5. CDR3 region: CASSLGPGQGYEQYF. CDR3 nucleotides: TGCGCCAGCAGCTTGGGACCTGGACAGGGCTACGAGCAGTACTTC.

This clonotype was detected only a few times. The rearrangement joins TRBV29-1 to TRBJ2-5, with D hard to call. CDR3 length: 12 amino acids. Trimming stripped 2 bases from V and 3 bases from J, with 7 bases between. Germline V CDR1 and CDR2: SQVTM, ANQGSEA. DNA of the CDR3: TGCAGCGTTGAATGGATAGAAGAGACCCAGTACTTC. Translating it yields CSVEWIEETQYF.

This clonotype occurred many times. The chain links TRBV7-9 to TRBJ2-5; D is ambiguous. The CDR3 consists of 13 residues. Germline CDR1 is SEHNR and CDR2 is FQNEAQ (reference sequence). Deletions cut 2 bases from V and 5 bases from J, with 9 bases between. The CDR3 region is CASSLRPRETQYF. The CDR3 bases are TGTGCCAGCAGCTTAAGGCCCCGGGAGACCCAGTACTTC.

This clonotype was picked up a small number of times. The chain links TRBV7-2 to TRBJ2-7; 7 positions match TRBD2. The length of the CDR3 is 14 residues. Trimming at V came to 3 bases and at J to 7 bases, leaving 9 bases not matched to a gene. Looked up from germline, CDR1 is SGHTA and CDR2 is FQGNSA. The CDR3 loop reads CASSFGSGAREQYV. As DNA, the CDR3 is TGTGCCAGCAGCTTCGGGAGCGGGGCTCGGGAGCAGTACGTC.

V usage is TRBV7-3 and J usage is TRBJ1-1; tentatively, D is TRBD1 (5 bases). Trimming cost V 6 bases and J 4 bases, with 12 bases left between them. Germline V CDR1 and CDR2: SGHTA, FQGTGA. CDR3 length equals 13 residues. In DNA, the CDR3 is TGTGCCAGCAGAAGAGCAGGGTCCACTGAAGCTTTCTTT. Protein sequence: CASRRAGSTEAFF. The full variable domain, with the rest looked up from reference TRBV7-3 and TRBJ1-1, is GAGVSQTPSNKVTEKGKYVELRCDPISGHTALYWYRQSLGQGPEFLIYFQGTGAADDSGLPNDRFFAVRPEGSVSTLKIQRTERGDSAVYLCASRRAGSTEAFFGQGTRLTVV.

This chain uses TRBV4-2 with TRBJ1-4, with no clear D. Germline CDR1 reads LGHNA; CDR2 reads YNFKEQ. V lost 0 bases and J 0 bases, leaving 11 bases between the germline ends. CDR3 length equals 17 residues. The CDR3 reads CASSQDHTSATNEKLFF. For the CDR3, the DNA is TGTGCCAGCAGCCAAGATCACACCTCGGCAACTAATGAAAAACTGTTTTTT.

The chain combines TRBV3-1 with TRBJ1-2; no definite D call. The CDR3 length is 11 residues. Germline V gives CDR1 LGHDT, CDR2 YNNKEL (reference sequence). Trimming removed 5 bases at V and 5 bases at J, with 6 bases between. DNA of the CDR3: TGTGCCAGCAGCTGGGGTTATGGCTACACCTTC. This gives the protein CASSWGYGYTF. Together with reference TRBV3-1 and TRBJ1-2, the CDR3 gives the full variable domain: DTAVSQTPKYLVTQMGNDKSIKCEQNLGHDTMYWYKQDSKKFLKIMFSYNNKELIINETVPNRFSPKSPDKAHLNLHINSLELGDSAVYFCASSWGYGYTFGSGTRLTVV.